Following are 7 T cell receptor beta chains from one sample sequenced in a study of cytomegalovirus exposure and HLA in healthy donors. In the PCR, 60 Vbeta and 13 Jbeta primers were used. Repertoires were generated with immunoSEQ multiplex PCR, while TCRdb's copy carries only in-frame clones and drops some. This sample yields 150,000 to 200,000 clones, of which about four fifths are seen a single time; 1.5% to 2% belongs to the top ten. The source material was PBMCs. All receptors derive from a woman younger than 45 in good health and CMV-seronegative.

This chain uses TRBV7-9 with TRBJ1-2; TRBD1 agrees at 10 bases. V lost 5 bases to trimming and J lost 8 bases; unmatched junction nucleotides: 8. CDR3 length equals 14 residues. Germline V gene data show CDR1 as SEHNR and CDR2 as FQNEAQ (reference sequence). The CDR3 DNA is TGTGCCAGCAGCCACCGGGACAGGGGTCGAGGCTACACCTTC. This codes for CASSHRDRGRGYTF.

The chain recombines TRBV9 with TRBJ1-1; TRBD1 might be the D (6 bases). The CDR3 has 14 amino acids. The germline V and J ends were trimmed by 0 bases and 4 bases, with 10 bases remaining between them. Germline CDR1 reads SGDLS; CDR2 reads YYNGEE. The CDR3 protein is CASSVASGATEAFF. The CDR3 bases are TGTGCCAGCAGCGTAGCGTCAGGGGCCACTGAAGCTTTCTTT.

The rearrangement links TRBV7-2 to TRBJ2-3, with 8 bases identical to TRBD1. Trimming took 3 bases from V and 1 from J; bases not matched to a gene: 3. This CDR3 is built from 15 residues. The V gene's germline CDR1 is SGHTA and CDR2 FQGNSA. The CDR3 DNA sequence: TGTGCCAGCAGCTTCCGACAGGGGCGCACAGATACGCAGTATTTT. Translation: CASSFRQGRTDTQYF.

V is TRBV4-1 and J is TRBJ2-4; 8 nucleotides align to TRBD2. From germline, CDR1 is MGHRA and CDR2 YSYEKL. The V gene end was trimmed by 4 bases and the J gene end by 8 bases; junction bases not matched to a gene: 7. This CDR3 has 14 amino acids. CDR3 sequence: CASSLPTGGDIQYF. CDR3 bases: TGCGCCAGCAGCCTCCCGACGGGGGGGGACATTCAGTACTTC.

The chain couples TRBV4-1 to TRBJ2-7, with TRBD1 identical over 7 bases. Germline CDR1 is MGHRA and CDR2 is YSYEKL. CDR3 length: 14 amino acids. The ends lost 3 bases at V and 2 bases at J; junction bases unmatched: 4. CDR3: CASSHGTVTYEQYF. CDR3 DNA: TGCGCCAGCAGCCACGGGACAGTGACCTACGAGCAGTACTTC.

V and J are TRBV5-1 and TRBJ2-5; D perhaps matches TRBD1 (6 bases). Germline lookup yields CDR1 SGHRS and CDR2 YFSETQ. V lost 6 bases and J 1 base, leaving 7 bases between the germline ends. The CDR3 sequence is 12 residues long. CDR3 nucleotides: TGCGCCAGCACGGACAGCCAAGAGACCCAGTACTTC. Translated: CASTDSQETQYF.

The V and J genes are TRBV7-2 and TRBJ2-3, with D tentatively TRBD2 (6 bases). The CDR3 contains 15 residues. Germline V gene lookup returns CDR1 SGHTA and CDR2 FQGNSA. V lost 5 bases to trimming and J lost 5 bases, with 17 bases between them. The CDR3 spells CASSQVGGAGDTQYF. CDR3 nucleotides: TGTGCCAGCAGCCAAGTTGGCGGGGCTGGAGATACGCAGTATTTT.